A selection of T cell receptor beta chains follows, all from one sample in a study of shared T cell receptors in the human thymus. TCRdb's table, derived via immunoSEQ multiplex PCR, lists solely in-frame clones and lacks some. Among approximately 490,000 clones listed, 70% to 80% were seen once. The sample also formed part of further work on human thymus T cells.

Sequenced sample: thymocytes. Source of these receptors: a boy less than two years old with a congenital heart defect. CDR3s include the opening cysteine and the closing phenylalanine or tryptophan. The D gene is left open where the match is weak. Clone size is shown for a subset of rows, as once, few, many or a class of expanded clone.

abundance | d_gene | j_gene | v_gene | CDR3aa | CDR3nt
- | - | TRBJ1-2 | TRBV19 | CASSSPGFNYGYTF | TGTGCCAGTAGTAGCCCCGGGTTTAACTATGGCTACACCTTC
- | - | TRBJ2-7 | TRBV27 | CASTNGGEGPLYEQYF | TGTGCCAGCACCAACGGGGGTGAGGGGCCCCTCTACGAGCAGTACTTC
- | - | TRBJ1-5 | TRBV7-9 | CASSHGVPYTGNQPQHF | TGTGCCAGCAGCCACGGGGTCCCATATACAGGGAATCAGCCCCAGCATTTT
few | TRBD2 | TRBJ2-7 | TRBV7-2 | CASSFTSGHSYEQYF | TGTGCCAGCAGCTTTACTAGCGGTCACTCCTACGAGCAGTACTTC
- | - | TRBJ1-1 | TRBV4-3 | CASSQDRAGPEAFF | TGCGCCAGCAGCCAAGATCGAGCGGGCCCTGAAGCTTTCTTT
- | TRBD2 | TRBJ2-3 | TRBV29-1 | CSVETSGRGTQYF | TGCAGCGTTGAAACTAGCGGGAGAGGTACGCAGTATTTT
- | TRBD1 | TRBJ2-7 | TRBV11-2 | CASSLGQGDEQYF | TGTGCCAGCAGCTTAGGACAGGGTGACGAGCAGTACTTC
once | TRBD1 | TRBJ2-2 | TRBV5-6 | CASSPAGGRTGELFF | TGTGCCAGCAGCCCGGCAGGGGGTCGGACCGGGGAGCTGTTTTTT
- | TRBD2 | TRBJ2-7 | TRBV5-4 | CASSPGRVRYEQYF | TGTGCCAGCAGCCCCGGGAGGGTGCGATACGAGCAGTACTTC
- | - | TRBJ2-1 | TRBV6-5 | CASSSTNRVNEQFF | TGTGCCAGCAGTTCCACTAATCGGGTCAATGAGCAGTTCTTC
- | TRBD1 | TRBJ2-7 | TRBV6-1 | CASRDGTEPTYEQYF | TGTGCCAGCAGAGATGGGACAGAACCCACCTACGAGCAGTACTTC
few | - | TRBJ2-6 | TRBV4-2 | CASSLVEVSSGANVLTF | TGTGCCAGCAGCCTAGTAGAGGTGAGCTCTGGGGCCAACGTCCTGACTTTC
- | TRBD2 | TRBJ2-3 | TRBV4-1 | CASSQDGLVRKGTDTQYF | TGCGCCAGCAGCCAAGACGGACTAGTCAGAAAGGGCACAGATACGCAGTATTTT
- | - | TRBJ2-1 | TRBV28 | CASSLSAGTVAYNEQFF | TGTGCCAGCAGTTTATCGGCGGGGACAGTCGCCTACAATGAGCAGTTCTTC
- | - | TRBJ2-7 | TRBV15 | CATSKQGREQYF | TGTGCCACCAGCAAGCAGGGGCGGGAGCAGTACTTC
- | TRBD1 | TRBJ2-6 | TRBV5-8 | CASSPPRGLALSGANVLTF | TGTGCCAGCAGCCCACCGAGGGGGCTAGCCCTCTCTGGGGCCAACGTCCTGACTTTC
- | - | TRBJ2-7 | TRBV28 | CASSLRWAASSYEQYF | TGTGCCAGCAGTTTACGGTGGGCAGCCTCTTCCTACGAGCAGTACTTC
- | TRBD2 | TRBJ2-3 | TRBV4-1 | CASSQPSGTTDTQYF | TGCGCCAGCAGCCAACCTAGCGGGACCACAGATACGCAGTATTTT
- | TRBD2 | TRBJ2-7 | TRBV9 | CASSVFAGANEQYF | TGTGCCAGCAGCGTTTTCGCGGGAGCAAACGAGCAGTACTTC
once | TRBD1 | TRBJ1-1 | TRBV10-2 | CASNRTGAAEAFF | TGCGCCAGCAACCGGACAGGGGCGGCCGAAGCTTTCTTT
once | TRBD2 | TRBJ2-1 | TRBV5-1 | CASSLSTSGGDLYNEQFF | TGCGCCAGCAGCTTGTCGACTAGCGGGGGGGATCTGTACAATGAGCAGTTCTTC
- | - | TRBJ1-2 | TRBV2 | CASARGGAKNYRYTF | TGTGCCAGCGCGCGAGGCGGGGCGAAGAACTATCGCTACACCTTC
- | TRBD2 | TRBJ2-1 | TRBV6-4 | CASRPLAGGYNEQFF | TGTGCCAGCAGGCCTCTAGCGGGAGGCTACAATGAGCAGTTCTTC
- | - | TRBJ2-7 | TRBV7-2 | CASALGVRGGFHEQYF | TGTGCCAGCGCTCTCGGGGTGAGGGGGGGCTTTCACGAGCAGTACTTC
- | TRBD1 | TRBJ2-2 | TRBV10-3 | CAISEWRQGETGELFF | TGTGCCATCAGTGAGTGGAGACAGGGGGAAACCGGGGAGCTGTTTTTT
- | - | TRBJ2-7 | TRBV6-7 | CASSYWASDYEQYF | TGTGCCAGCAGTTACTGGGCTAGCGACTACGAGCAGTACTTC
once | TRBD2 | TRBJ2-1 | TRBV6-4 | CASSGSREDNEQFF | TGTGCCAGCAGCGGCAGCCGGGAGGACAATGAGCAGTTCTTC
- | TRBD1 | TRBJ1-2 | TRBV14 | CASSPRVQGYQRNYGYTF | TGTGCCAGCAGCCCCCGGGTACAGGGGTACCAAAGGAACTATGGCTACACCTTC
- | TRBD2 | TRBJ2-1 | TRBV5-4 | CASSHTGRAYNEQFF | TGTGCCAGCAGCCATACCGGGAGGGCCTACAATGAGCAGTTCTTC
once | TRBD2 | TRBJ2-1 | TRBV9 | CASSVRGRAFRNEQFF | TGTGCCAGCAGCGTACGCGGGAGGGCCTTTCGAAATGAGCAGTTCTTC
- | - | TRBJ1-5 | TRBV12-5 | CASGLEGGPVRPQHF | TGTGCTAGTGGTTTGGAGGGAGGGCCGGTGCGGCCCCAGCATTTT
- | TRBD1 | TRBJ2-7 | TRBV10-2 | CAAEGTDYEQYF | TGCGCCGCTGAGGGGACAGACTACGAGCAGTACTTC
- | TRBD2 | TRBJ2-7 | TRBV15 | CATSREGVEGQREHYEQYF | TGTGCCACCAGCAGAGAAGGTGTCGAAGGCCAGCGGGAGCACTACGAGCAGTACTTC